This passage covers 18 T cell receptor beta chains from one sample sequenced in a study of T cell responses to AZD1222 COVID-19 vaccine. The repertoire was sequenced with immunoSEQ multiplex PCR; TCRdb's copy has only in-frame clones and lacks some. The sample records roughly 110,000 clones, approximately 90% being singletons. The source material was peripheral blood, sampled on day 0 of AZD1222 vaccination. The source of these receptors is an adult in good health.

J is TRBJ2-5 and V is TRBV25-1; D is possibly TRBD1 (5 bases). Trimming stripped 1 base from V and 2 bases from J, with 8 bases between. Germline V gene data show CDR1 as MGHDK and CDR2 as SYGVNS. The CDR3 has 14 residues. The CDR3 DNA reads TGTGCCAGCAGTGAATTCCAGGGTCAAGAGACCCAGTACTTC. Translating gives CASSEFQGQETQYF.

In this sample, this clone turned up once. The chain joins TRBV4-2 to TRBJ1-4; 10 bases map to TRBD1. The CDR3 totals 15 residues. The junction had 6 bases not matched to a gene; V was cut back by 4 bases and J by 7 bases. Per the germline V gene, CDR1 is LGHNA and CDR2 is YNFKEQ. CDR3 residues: CASSPVDRGLEKLFF. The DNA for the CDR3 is TGTGCCAGCAGCCCTGTCGACAGGGGGCTTGAAAAACTGTTTTTT.

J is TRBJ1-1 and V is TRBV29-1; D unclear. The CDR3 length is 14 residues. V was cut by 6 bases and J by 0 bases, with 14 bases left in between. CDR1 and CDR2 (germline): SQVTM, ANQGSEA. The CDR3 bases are TGCAGCGTGAGGACCAGCGTTATGAACACTGAAGCTTTCTTT. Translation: CSVRTSVMNTEAFF.

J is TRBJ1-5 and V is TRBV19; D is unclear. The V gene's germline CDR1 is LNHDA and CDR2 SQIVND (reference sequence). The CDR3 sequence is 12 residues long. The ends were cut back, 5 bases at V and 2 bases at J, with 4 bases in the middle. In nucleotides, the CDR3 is TGTGCCAGTAGTGCGGGCAATCAGCCCCAGCATTTT. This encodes CASSAGNQPQHF.

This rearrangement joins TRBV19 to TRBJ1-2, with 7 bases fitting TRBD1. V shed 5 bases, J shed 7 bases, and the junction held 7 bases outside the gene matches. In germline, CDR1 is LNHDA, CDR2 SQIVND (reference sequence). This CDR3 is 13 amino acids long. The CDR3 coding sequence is TGTGCCAGTAGTCCCACAGGGGATCTTGGCTACACCTTC. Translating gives CASSPTGDLGYTF.

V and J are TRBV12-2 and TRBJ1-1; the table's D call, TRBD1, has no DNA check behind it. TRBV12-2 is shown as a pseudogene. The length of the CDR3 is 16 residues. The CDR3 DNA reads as TGTGCAAGTCGCTTAATCGGGACAGGAAGAAGCACTGAAGCTTTCTTT. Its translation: CASRLIGTGRSTEAFF.

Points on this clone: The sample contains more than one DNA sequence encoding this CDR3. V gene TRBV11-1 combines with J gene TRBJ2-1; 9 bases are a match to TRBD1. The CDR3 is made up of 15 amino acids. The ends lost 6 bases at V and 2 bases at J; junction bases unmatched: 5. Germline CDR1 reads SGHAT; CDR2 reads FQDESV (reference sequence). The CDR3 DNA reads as TGTGCCAGCAGACAGACAGGGGGACCCTACAATGAGCAGTTCTTC. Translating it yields CASRQTGGPYNEQFF.

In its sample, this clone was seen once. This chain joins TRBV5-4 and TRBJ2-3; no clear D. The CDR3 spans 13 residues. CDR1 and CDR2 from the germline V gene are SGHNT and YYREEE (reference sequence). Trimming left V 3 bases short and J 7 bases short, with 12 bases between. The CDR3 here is CASSSPSPYTQYF. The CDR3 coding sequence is TGTGCCAGCAGCTCCCCTAGTCCCTATACGCAGTATTTT.

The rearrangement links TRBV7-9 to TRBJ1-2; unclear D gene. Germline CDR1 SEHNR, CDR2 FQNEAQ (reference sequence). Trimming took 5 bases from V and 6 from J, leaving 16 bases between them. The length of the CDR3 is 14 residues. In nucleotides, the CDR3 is TGTGCCAGCAGCGCTCCGACCACAGTAAATGGCTACACCTTC. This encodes CASSAPTTVNGYTF.

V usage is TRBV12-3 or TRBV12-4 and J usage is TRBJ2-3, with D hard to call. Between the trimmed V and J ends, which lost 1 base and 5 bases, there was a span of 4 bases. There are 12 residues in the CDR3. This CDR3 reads CASSLEGDTQYF. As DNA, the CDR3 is TGTGCCAGCAGTTTAGAGGGAGATACGCAGTATTTT.

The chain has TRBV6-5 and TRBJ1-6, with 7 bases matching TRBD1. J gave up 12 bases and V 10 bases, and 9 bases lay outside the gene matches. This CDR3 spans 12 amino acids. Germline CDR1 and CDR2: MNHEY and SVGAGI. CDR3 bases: TGTGCCACCACAGGGGATGGAGGACCCCTCCACTTT. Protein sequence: CATTGDGGPLHF.

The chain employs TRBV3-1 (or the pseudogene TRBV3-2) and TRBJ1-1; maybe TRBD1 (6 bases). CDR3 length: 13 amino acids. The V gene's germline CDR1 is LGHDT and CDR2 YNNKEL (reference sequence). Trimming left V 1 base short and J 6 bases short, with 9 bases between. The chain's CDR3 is CASSQVRQAEAFF. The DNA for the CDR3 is TGTGCCAGCAGCCAAGTACGACAGGCTGAAGCTTTCTTT.

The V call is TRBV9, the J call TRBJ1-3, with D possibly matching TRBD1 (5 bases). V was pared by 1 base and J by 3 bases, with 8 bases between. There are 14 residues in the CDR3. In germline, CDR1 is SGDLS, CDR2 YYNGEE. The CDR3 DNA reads TGTGCCAGCAGCGTACAAGGGGTTGGAAACACCATATATTTT. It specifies CASSVQGVGNTIYF.

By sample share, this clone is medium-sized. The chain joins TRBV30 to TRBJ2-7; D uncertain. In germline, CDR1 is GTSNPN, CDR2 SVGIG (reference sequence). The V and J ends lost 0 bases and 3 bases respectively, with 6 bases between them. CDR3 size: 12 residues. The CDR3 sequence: CAWSVGHYEQYF. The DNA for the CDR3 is TGTGCCTGGAGTGTAGGCCACTACGAGCAGTACTTC.

DNA of the CDR3: TGTGCCAGCAGCGTAGACCCTAGCGGGGGTTACAATGAGCAGTTCTTC. It translates to CASSVDPSGGYNEQFF. The gene calls are TRBV9 and TRBJ2-1, with 10 nucleotides matching TRBD2. Germline CDR1 SGDLS, CDR2 YYNGEE. The CDR3 has 16 amino acids. The junction had 4 bases not matched to a gene; V was cut back by 0 bases and J by 4 bases.

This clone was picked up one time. Written as DNA, the CDR3 is TGTGCCATCAGTGAGGTACAGGGGCTGGTCTACACCTTC. Residues: CAISEVQGLVYTF. This rearrangement joins TRBV10-3 to TRBJ1-2; TRBD1 agrees at 7 bases. Germline trimming cut 2 bases from V and 10 bases from J; bases unmatched to any gene: 7. This CDR3 region has 13 residues. The germline V gene has CDR1 ENHRY and CDR2 SYGVKD.

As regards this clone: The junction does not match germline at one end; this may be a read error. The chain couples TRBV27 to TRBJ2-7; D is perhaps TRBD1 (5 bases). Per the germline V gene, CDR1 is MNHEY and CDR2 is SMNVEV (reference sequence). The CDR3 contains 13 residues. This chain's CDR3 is CASSPRVSYEQYF. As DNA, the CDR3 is TGTGCCAGCAGCCCCAGGGTATCCTATGAGCAGTACTTC.

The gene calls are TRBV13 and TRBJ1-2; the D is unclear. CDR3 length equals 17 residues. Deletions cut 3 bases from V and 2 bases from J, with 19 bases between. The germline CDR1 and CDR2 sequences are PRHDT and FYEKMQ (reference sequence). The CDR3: CASSFFSLRSSNYGYTF. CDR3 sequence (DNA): TGTGCCAGCAGCTTTTTCTCCCTACGTTCCTCCAACTATGGCTACACCTTC.